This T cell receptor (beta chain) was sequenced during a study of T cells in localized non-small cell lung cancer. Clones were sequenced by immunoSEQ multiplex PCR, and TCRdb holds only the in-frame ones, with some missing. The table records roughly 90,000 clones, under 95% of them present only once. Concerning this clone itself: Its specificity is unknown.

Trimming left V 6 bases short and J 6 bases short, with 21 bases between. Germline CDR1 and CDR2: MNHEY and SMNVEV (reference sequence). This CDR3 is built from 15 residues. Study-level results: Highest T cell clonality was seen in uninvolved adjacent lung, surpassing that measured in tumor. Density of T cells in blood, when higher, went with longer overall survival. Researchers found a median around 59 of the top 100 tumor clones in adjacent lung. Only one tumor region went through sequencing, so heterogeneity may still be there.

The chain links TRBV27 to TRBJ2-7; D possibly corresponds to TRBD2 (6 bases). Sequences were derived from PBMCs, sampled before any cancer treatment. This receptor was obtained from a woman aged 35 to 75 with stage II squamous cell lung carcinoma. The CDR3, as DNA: TGTGCCAGCAGCCCCGGGACTTCGCCTGCGACCGAGCAGTACTTC. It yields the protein CASSPGTSPATEQYF.